Described below is a single T cell receptor (beta chain) sequence and its context. The antigen is undetermined. Sample time point: week 5, during vaccination. Mutant IDH1 20-mer peptide, at 300 ug, made up each vaccine dose, with topical imiquimod. Generated by immunoSEQ multiplex PCR, the TCRdb table keeps only in-frame clones and is missing some. The sample carries 75,000 to 85,000 clones, around 90% recorded once. CDR3 length: 14 amino acids. Germline values: CDR1 SGHDT, CDR2 YYEEEE. V was pared by 5 bases and J by 5 bases, with 15 bases between. This record comes from a study of a mutant IDH1 vaccine in newly diagnosed glioma.

This sequence originates from a woman in her 50s with glioma. The material sequenced was PBMCs, taken from a glioma patient whose treatment included an IDH1 peptide vaccine. V usage is TRBV5-6 and J usage is TRBJ2-3; D possibly corresponds to TRBD2 (5 bases). The CDR3 reads CASSTTPGKDTQYF. CDR3 bases: TGTGCCAGCAGTACTACACCCGGGAAAGATACGCAGTATTTT.